The sample holds a few counts of the clone carrying this T cell receptor (beta chain). Its specificity is not known. This sample was included in a study of T cell repertoires in cytomegalovirus infection. Study overall: Both CMV infection and a matching HLA type were indicated by public TCR beta signatures. Findings of the study overall: CMV carriers having the relevant HLA were flagged by cumulative public TCR beta family frequency. The response measured ex vivo was dominated by TCR beta clonotypes (HLA-C-restricted and CMV-specific).

Each CDR3 protein gets one entry after TCRdb re-called the reads with MiXCR. The sample lists over 450,000 distinct CDR3 sequences, roughly 10% occurring once. The specimen sequenced was PBMCs. The receptor comes from a human donor in good health (CMV status not recorded). Some clones in this sample may be carry-over from other donors' samples.

The CDR3 DNA follows: TGTGCCAGCACTCCTAAGAGGCCGGACAGGTGGAGCTCCTATAATTCACCCCTCCACTTT. Translated: CASTPKRPDRWSSYNSPLHF. This rearrangement joins TRBV27 to TRBJ1-6, with 7 nucleotides matching TRBD1. V lost 7 bases and J lost 0; bases outside the gene matches: 18. The CDR3 contains 20 residues. Germline CDR1 is MNHEY and CDR2 is SMNVEV (reference sequence).